A single sample is the source of the 15 T cell receptor beta chains below, sequenced in a study of T cell responses to AZD1222 COVID-19 vaccine. Sequenced by immunoSEQ multiplex PCR; TCRdb stores in-frame clones only, minus some. In the table there are over 100,000 clones, 86% of which are singletons. This material consisted of peripheral blood, taken 28 days after the second dose of the MenACWY control vaccine. The origin of the receptors is an adult who received the MenACWY meningococcal vaccine as a control.

The rearrangement links TRBV7-2 to TRBJ2-2; no reliable D call. CDR3 length: 16 residues. With 5 bases removed from V and 0 bases from J, the gap between germline ends came to 13 bases. Germline V gives CDR1 SGHTA, CDR2 FQGNSA. CDR3 nucleotide sequence: TGTGCCAGCAGCCCCACCCGAGTCGCGAACACCGGGGAGCTGTTTTTT. Encoded protein: CASSPTRVANTGELFF.

For the CDR3, the DNA is TGTGCCACCAGTGATAAAGCCGGGTATATGGCCCAGTACTTC. It encodes CATSDKAGYMAQYF. This sequence joins TRBV24-1 and TRBJ2-5; D is unclear. V lost 3 bases and J lost 9, with 16 bases in between. This CDR3 is built from 14 residues. Germline-derived CDR1 and CDR2 are KGHDR and SFDVKD.

The gene calls are TRBV19 and TRBJ2-2, with TRBD1 matching over 7 bases. CDR1 LNHDA and CDR2 SQIVND come from the germline V gene (reference sequence). With 3 bases clipped from V and 6 bases from J, the junction kept 4 bases outside the gene matches. The length of the CDR3 is 14 residues. CDR3 protein: CASSMRGRPGELFF. CDR3 nucleotide sequence: TGTGCCAGTAGTATGAGGGGGCGCCCCGGGGAGCTGTTTTTT. Full variable domain (rest looked up from reference TRBV19 and TRBJ2-2): DGGITQSPKYLFRKEGQNVTLSCEQNLNHDAMYWYRQDPGQGLRLIYYSQIVNDFQKGDIAEGYSVSREKKESFPLTVTSAQKNPTAFYLCASSMRGRPGELFFGEGSRLTVL.

The chain has TRBV27 and TRBJ2-3; 10 bases align to TRBD2. The V gene end was trimmed by 6 bases and the J gene end by 0 bases; junction bases not matched to a gene: 12. Germline V gene sequence: CDR1 MNHEY, CDR2 SMNVEV (reference sequence). There are 18 residues in the CDR3. CDR3 nucleotides: TGTGCCAGCAGAGTCAGAGGATTAGCGGGGGGTAGCACAGATACGCAGTATTTT. It specifies CASRVRGLAGGSTDTQYF.

V and J are TRBV6-5 and TRBJ1-3; the match to TRBD1 covers 7 bases. CDR3 size: 15 residues. Germline V gene lookup returns CDR1 MNHEY and CDR2 SVGAGI. The ends lost 7 bases at V and 0 bases at J; junction bases unmatched: 6. CDR3 coding DNA: TGTGCCAGCACTAAGGACAGGTCCTCTGGAAACACCATATATTTT. Translated: CASTKDRSSGNTIYF.

The J gene is TRBJ2-5, the V gene TRBV4-1; D unresolved. Trimming removed 0 bases from V and 0 bases from J, with 14 bases in between. The length of the CDR3 is 17 residues. Germline V gene lookup returns CDR1 MGHRA and CDR2 YSYEKL. The CDR3 loop is CASSQDGLVSYQETQYF. The CDR3 DNA reads as TGCGCCAGCAGCCAAGATGGGCTAGTCTCGTACCAAGAGACCCAGTACTTC.

V and J are TRBV2 and TRBJ1-1; D is possibly TRBD1 (5 bases). The germline V gene has CDR1 SNHLY and CDR2 FYNNEI. Trimming left V 5 bases short and J 6 bases short, with 10 bases between. The CDR3 sequence is 12 residues long. CDR3 sequence (DNA): TGTGCCAGCAGTCCAGGGAGGTCTGAAGCTTTCTTT. This sequence encodes CASSPGRSEAFF. The entire variable domain, with the rest obtained from reference TRBV2 and TRBJ1-1, is as follows: EPEVTQTPSHQVTQMGQEVILRCVPISNHLYFYWYRQILGQKVEFLVSFYNNEISEKSEIFDDQFSVERPDGSNFTLKIRSTKLEDSAMYFCASSPGRSEAFFGQGTRLTVV.

The V call is TRBV5-1, the J call TRBJ1-6, with D perhaps TRBD1 (6 bases). The CDR3 loop spans 16 amino acids. Germline V gene sequence: CDR1 SGHRS, CDR2 YFSETQ. Trimming removed 4 bases at V and 6 bases at J, with 17 bases between. CDR3 DNA sequence: TGCGCCAGCAGCCCCTCCCCCGGACAGATTAATTCACCCCTCCACTTT. It is translated as CASSPSPGQINSPLHF. The full variable domain, completed using reference TRBV5-1 and TRBJ1-6, is KAGVTQTPRYLIKTRGQQVTLSCSPISGHRSVSWYQQTPGQGLQFLFEYFSETQRNKGNFPGRFSGRQFSNSRSEMNVSTLELGDSALYLCASSPSPGQINSPLHFGNGTRLTVT.

The V call is TRBV28, the J call TRBJ1-3, with a possible D match to TRBD1 (5 bases). CDR3 length: 14 amino acids. From germline, CDR1 is MDHEN and CDR2 SYDVKM. Trimming removed 6 bases from V and 4 bases from J, with 13 bases in between. Written as DNA, the CDR3 is TGTGCCAGCAGCCCTGGGGACCGAGGAAACACCATATATTTT. It encodes CASSPGDRGNTIYF. Complete variable domain (other parts from reference TRBV28 and TRBJ1-3): DVKVTQSSRYLVKRTGEKVFLECVQDMDHENMFWYRQDPGLGLRLIYFSYDVKMKEKGDIPEGYSVSREKKERFSLILESASTNQTSMYLCASSPGDRGNTIYFGEGSWLTVV.

This chain joins TRBV19 and TRBJ1-2, with D possibly TRBD1 on 6 matching bases. This CDR3 has 24 amino acids. Germline V lookup: CDR1 LNHDA, CDR2 SQIVND (reference sequence). Trimming pared 6 bases from V and 7 bases from J, leaving 48 bases between. The CDR3, as DNA: TGTGCCAGTAGGCCCCTCAGATCCCTCGGGACACCGCAGCTGGCGGCGGGGGGGGATCGTGGCTACACCTTC. Translation: CASRPLRSLGTPQLAAGGDRGYTF.

This clone appeared a single time. The chain is built from TRBV7-6 and TRBJ2-5, with D possibly being TRBD2 (7 bases). Trimming pared 2 bases from V and 5 bases from J, leaving 18 bases between. CDR3 length: 16 residues. Per germline, CDR1 SGHVS and CDR2 FNYEAQ. In nucleotides, the CDR3 is TGTGCCAGCAGCTTAAAAGGGGGGGCCGGTAGGGAGACCCAGTACTTC. This translates into CASSLKGGAGRETQYF.

The chain uses TRBV4-1 and TRBJ2-2, with D possibly matching TRBD2 (5 bases). The CDR3 has 18 residues. Trimming removed 2 bases at V and 5 bases at J, with 21 bases between. Germline V gene data show CDR1 as MGHRA and CDR2 as YSYEKL. In nucleotides, the CDR3 is TGCGCCAGCAGCCAACACCCGGGCCGCCCGACGGGGACCGGGGAGCTGTTTTTT. Translated: CASSQHPGRPTGTGELFF.

The gene calls are TRBV7-2 and TRBJ1-1, with a weak D call TRBD1 (6 bases). V shed 5 bases and J shed 8 bases, with 18 bases lying between them. Per germline, CDR1 SGHTA and CDR2 FQGNSA. The CDR3 is made up of 14 amino acids. In nucleotides, the CDR3 is TGTGCCAGCAGCCCCTTGACAGGACGCTCCGAAGCTTTCTTT. The encoded protein is CASSPLTGRSEAFF. Together with reference TRBV7-2 and TRBJ1-1, the CDR3 gives the full variable domain: GAGVSQSPSNKVTEKGKDVELRCDPISGHTALYWYRQSLGQGLEFLIYFQGNSAPDKSGLPSDRFSAERTGGSVSTLTIQRTQQEDSAVYLCASSPLTGRSEAFFGQGTRLTVV.

The chain links TRBV29-1 to TRBJ2-3; TRBD1 might be the D (5 bases). CDR3 length equals 15 residues. Germline-derived CDR1 and CDR2 are SQVTM and ANQGSEA. The V and J ends lost 5 bases and 0 bases respectively, with 15 bases between them. CDR3: CSVPTTGPSTDTQYF. The CDR3, as DNA: TGCAGCGTTCCGACCACAGGTCCTAGCACAGATACGCAGTATTTT.

The chain carries TRBV5-5 and TRBJ2-2; TRBD2 is a possible D gene (5 bases). There are 14 residues in the CDR3. The V end was cut by 2 bases, the J end by 6 bases, with 11 bases between. Germline CDR1 SGHKS, CDR2 YYEKEE (reference sequence). CDR3 in DNA: TGTGCCAGCAGCTTTCTAGCCGGGTCCGGGGAGCTGTTTTTT. The encoded protein is CASSFLAGSGELFF.